The clone carrying this T cell receptor (beta chain) was detected only once. As yet, its antigen is unknown. The CDR3 has 18 residues. V was pared by 5 bases and J by 2 bases, with 13 bases of the junction left unmatched. Germline CDR1 SEHNR, CDR2 FQNEAQ (reference sequence). PCR employed 60 Vbeta and 13 Jbeta primers. Here immunoSEQ multiplex PCR was the method, and the copy in TCRdb shows in-frame clones only, minus some. The data show 140,000 to 150,000 clones, 77% seen once. This sample stems from a study of cytomegalovirus exposure and HLA in healthy donors. Findings of the study overall: In a later analysis, productive TCRs from donors in an Asian-associated ancestry cluster reportedly carried fewer N-insertions than the cohort mean.

Whereas donors were nominally healthy upon sampling, unrecorded immune exposures were probable. Source material: PBMCs. The gene calls are TRBV7-9 and TRBJ2-3; 10 bases map to TRBD2. This receptor was identified in a male donor in good health and CMV-seronegative. The chain's CDR3 is CASSPSQASGGYTDTQYF. In DNA form, the CDR3 reads TGTGCCAGCAGCCCAAGCCAGGCTAGCGGGGGATACACAGATACGCAGTATTTT.